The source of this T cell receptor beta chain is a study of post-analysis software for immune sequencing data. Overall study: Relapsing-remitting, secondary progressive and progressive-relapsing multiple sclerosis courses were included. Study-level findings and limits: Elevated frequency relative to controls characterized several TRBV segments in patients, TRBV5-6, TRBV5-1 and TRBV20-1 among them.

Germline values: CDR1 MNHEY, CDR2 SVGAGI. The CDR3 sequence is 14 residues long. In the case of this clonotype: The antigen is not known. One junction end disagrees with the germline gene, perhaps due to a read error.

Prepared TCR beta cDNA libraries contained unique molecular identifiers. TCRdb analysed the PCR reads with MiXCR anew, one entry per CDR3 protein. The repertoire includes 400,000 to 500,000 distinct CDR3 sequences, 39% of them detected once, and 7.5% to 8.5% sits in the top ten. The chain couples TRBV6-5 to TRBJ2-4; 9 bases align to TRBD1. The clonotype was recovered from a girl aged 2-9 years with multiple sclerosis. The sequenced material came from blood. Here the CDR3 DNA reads TGTGCCAGCGGCCTACAGGGGGCGGAAAACTTTCAGTACTTC. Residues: CASGLQGAENFQYF.